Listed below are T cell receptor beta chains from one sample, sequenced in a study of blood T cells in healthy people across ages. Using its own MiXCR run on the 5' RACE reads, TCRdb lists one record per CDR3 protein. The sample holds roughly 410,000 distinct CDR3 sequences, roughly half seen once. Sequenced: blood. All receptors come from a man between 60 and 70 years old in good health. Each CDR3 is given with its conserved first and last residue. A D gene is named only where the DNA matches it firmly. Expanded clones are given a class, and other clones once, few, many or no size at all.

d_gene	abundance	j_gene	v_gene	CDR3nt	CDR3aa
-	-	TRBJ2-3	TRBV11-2	TGTGCCAGCAAATATTTAGCGTATCTATCTGATACGCAGTATTTT	CASKYLAYLSDTQYF
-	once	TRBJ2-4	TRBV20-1	TGCAGTGCTAGACGCCCTGGGCAGGGAAACATTCAGTACTTC	CSARRPGQGNIQYF
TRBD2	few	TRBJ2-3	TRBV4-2	TGTGCCAGCGGGACTAGCGGGGGGCCTAGCACAGATACGCAGTATTTT	CASGTSGGPSTDTQYF
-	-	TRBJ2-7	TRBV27	TGTACCAGCAGTTTCACCGGGGCCTCCTACGAGCAGTACTTC	CTSSFTGASYEQYF
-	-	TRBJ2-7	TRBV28	TGTGCCAGCAGTTTATCGGCCAGGCGAGCCGACGAGCAGTACTTC	CASSLSARRADEQYF
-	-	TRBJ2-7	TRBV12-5	TGTGCTAGTGGTTACGATTCCTACGAGCAGTACTTC	CASGYDSYEQYF
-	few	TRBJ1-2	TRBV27	TGTGCCAGCAGTCCTCTAATCCAGGGCCGTTCCTCTTATGGCTACACCTTC	CASSPLIQGRSSYGYTF
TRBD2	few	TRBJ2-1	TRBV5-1	TGCGCCAGCAGCCCCCCCGGGAGGGGCCTCGGCAATGAGCAGTTCTTC	CASSPPGRGLGNEQFF
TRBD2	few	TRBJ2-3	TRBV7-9	TGTGCCAGCAGCTTAAAGTTTGGCGGGAGGGTTTTGCAAGATACGCAGTATTTT	CASSLKFGGRVLQDTQYF
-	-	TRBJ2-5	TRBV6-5	TGTGCCAGCAAAAAATCCGGGGGATCGGAGACCCAGTACTTC	CASKKSGGSETQYF
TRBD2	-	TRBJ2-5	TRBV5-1	TGCGCCAGCAGTTCGACCGGGACTAGCGGGAGTGAGACCCAGTACTTC	CASSSTGTSGSETQYF
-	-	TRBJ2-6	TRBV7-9	TGTGCCAGCAGCTTCGCAGGATCTGGGGCCAACGTCCTGACTTTC	CASSFAGSGANVLTF
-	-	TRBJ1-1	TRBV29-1	TGCAGCGTCGCGCCGGACAGCCACACTGAAGCTTTCTTT	CSVAPDSHTEAFF
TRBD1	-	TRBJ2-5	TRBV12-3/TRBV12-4	TGTGCCAGCAGCCCCGGGACAGTCGACGTGGAGACCCAGTACTTC	CASSPGTVDVETQYF
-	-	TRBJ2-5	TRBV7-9	TGTGCCAGCAGCCCGGGGGGACAGTCGTACTTC	CASSPGGQSYF
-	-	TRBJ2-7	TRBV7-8	TGTGCCAGCAGCTTGGTAGAAGGGGCCTACAATGAGCAGTACTTC	CASSLVEGAYNEQYF
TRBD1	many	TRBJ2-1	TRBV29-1	TGCAGCGTCAAAGGACAGGGAAGCGCCCGTTCCAATGAGCAGTTCTTC	CSVKGQGSARSNEQFF
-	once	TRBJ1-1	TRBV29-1	TGCAGCTCTGGGCAGAATATGGGTGAGGCTTTCTTT	CSSGQNMGEAFF
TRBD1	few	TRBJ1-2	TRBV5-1	TGTGCCAGCTCACCAGGGACAGCTAACTATGGCTACACCTTC	CASSPGTANYGYTF
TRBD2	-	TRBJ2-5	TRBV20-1	TGCAGTGCTAGAGATCGAGCTAGCGGGGGGTGGAATGAGCAGTACTTC	CSARDRASGGWNEQYF
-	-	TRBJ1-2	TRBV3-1	TGTGCCAGCAGCCAAGGACCGAAGGGTGGCTACACCTTC	CASSQGPKGGYTF
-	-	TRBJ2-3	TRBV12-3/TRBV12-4	TGTGCCAGCAGTGTGAGTGGAGATGTGCAGTATTTT	CASSVSGDVQYF
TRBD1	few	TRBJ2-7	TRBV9	TGTGCCAGCAGCGTGGGACAGGGCGCGACCTCGTACGAGCAGTACTTC	CASSVGQGATSYEQYF
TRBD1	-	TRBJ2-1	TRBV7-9	TGTGCCAGCACGCGACAGGGCGTCTACAATGAGCAGTTCTTC	CASTRQGVYNEQFF
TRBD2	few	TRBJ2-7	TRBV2	TGTGCCAGCAGTGATCCTAGCGGGGGGATTTACGAGCAGTACTTC	CASSDPSGGIYEQYF
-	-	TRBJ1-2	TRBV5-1	TGCGCCAGCAGCTTCCCGGGGGGACTTAGGGACGGCTACACCTTC	CASSFPGGLRDGYTF
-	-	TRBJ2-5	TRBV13	TGTGCCAGCAGCTTAGTAGGACCTTACGAGCGGTACTTC	CASSLVGPYERYF
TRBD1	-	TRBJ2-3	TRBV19	TGTGCCAGTAGTGACCCCAGGGGGCCGTCGGCAGATACGCAGTATTTT	CASSDPRGPSADTQYF